This T cell receptor beta chain was obtained from a study of early T cells in non-severe SARS-CoV-2 infection. Background on the study: Chains stayed unpaired after sequencing of bulk RNA from unsorted whole blood.

MiXCR, applied by TCRdb to the 5' RACE reads, yields one record per CDR3 protein. The data hold nearly 60,000 distinct CDR3 sequences, with 12% observed a single time. In its sample, this clonotype was seen a few times. Its matching antigen is unknown. Broader study findings: VDJdb matching skewed toward anti-spike CD8 responses, missing private and CD4 specificities.

This CDR3 is built from 13 residues. Germline V CDR1 and CDR2: MNHEY, SMNVEV (reference sequence). The V end was cut by 3 bases, the J end by 1 base, with 7 bases between. This clonotype was sampled from an adult who was a healthcare worker with PCR-confirmed SARS-CoV-2 infection or an uninfected control (not recorded which). The sequencing sample was made of whole blood. The chain links TRBV27 to TRBJ2-7; the D is unclear. The CDR3 loop is CASSLSVSYEQYF. CDR3 in DNA: TGTGCCAGCAGTTTGAGTGTTTCCTACGAGCAGTACTTC.